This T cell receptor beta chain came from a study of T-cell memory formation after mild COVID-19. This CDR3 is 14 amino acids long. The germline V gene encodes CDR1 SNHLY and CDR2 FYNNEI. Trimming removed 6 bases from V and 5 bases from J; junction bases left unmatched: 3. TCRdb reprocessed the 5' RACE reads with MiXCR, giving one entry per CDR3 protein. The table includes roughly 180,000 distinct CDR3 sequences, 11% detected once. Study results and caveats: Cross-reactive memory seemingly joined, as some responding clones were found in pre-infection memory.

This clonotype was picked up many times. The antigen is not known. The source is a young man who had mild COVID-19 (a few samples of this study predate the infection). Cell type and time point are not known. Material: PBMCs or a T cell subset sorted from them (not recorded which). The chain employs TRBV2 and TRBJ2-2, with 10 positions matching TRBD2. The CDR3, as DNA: TGTGCCAGCAGCATACTAGCGGGGACCGGGGAGCTGTTTTTT. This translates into CASSILAGTGELFF.